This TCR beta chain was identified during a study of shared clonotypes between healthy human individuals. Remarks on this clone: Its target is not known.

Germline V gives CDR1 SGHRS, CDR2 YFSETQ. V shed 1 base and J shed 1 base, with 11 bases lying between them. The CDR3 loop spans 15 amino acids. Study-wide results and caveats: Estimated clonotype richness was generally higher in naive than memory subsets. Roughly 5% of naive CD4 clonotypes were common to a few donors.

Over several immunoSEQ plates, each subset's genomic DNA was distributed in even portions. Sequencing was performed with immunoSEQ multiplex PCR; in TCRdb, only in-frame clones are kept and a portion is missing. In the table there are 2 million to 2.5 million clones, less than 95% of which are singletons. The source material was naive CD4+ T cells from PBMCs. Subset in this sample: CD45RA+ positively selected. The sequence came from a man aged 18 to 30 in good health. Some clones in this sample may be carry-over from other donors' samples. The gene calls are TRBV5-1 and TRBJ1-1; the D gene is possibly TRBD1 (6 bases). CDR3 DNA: TGCGCCAGCAGCTTGTCAACGACAGGGAACACTGAAGCTTTCTTT. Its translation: CASSLSTTGNTEAFF.